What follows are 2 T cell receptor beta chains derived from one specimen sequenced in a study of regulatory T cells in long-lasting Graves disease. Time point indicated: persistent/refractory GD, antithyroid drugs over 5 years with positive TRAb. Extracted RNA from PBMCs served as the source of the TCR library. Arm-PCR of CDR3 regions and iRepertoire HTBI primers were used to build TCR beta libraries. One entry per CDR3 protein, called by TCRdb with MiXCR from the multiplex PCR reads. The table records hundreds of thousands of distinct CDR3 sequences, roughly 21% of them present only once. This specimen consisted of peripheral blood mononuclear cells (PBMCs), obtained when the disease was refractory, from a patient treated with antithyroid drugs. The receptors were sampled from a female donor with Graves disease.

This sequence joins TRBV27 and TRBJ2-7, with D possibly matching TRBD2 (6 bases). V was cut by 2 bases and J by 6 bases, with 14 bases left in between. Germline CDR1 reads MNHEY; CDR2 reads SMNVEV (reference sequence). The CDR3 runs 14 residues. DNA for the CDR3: TGTGCCAGCAGTTTAAGGACTCGGGGAGGCGAGCAGTACTTC. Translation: CASSLRTRGGEQYF.

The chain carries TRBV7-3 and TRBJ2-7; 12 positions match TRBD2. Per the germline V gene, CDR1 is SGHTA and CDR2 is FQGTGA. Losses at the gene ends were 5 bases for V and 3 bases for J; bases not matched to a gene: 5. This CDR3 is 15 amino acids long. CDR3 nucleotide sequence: TGTGCCAGCAGCCTAGCGGGAGGGCCTGGCTACGAGCAGTACTTC. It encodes CASSLAGGPGYEQYF.